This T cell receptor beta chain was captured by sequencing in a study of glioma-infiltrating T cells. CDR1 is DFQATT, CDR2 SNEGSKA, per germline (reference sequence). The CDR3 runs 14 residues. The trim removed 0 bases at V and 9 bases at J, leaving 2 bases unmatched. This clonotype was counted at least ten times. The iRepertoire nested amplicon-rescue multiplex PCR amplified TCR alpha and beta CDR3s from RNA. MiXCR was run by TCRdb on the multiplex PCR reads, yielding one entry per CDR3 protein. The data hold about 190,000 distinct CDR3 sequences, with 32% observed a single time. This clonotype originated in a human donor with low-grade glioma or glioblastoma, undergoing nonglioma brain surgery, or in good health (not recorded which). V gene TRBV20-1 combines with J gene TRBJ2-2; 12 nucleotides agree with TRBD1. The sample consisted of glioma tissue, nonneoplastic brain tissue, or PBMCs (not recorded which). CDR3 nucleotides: TGCAGTGCTAGAGAAGGGACAGGGGGCCGGGAGCTGTTTTTT. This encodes CSAREGTGGRELFF.